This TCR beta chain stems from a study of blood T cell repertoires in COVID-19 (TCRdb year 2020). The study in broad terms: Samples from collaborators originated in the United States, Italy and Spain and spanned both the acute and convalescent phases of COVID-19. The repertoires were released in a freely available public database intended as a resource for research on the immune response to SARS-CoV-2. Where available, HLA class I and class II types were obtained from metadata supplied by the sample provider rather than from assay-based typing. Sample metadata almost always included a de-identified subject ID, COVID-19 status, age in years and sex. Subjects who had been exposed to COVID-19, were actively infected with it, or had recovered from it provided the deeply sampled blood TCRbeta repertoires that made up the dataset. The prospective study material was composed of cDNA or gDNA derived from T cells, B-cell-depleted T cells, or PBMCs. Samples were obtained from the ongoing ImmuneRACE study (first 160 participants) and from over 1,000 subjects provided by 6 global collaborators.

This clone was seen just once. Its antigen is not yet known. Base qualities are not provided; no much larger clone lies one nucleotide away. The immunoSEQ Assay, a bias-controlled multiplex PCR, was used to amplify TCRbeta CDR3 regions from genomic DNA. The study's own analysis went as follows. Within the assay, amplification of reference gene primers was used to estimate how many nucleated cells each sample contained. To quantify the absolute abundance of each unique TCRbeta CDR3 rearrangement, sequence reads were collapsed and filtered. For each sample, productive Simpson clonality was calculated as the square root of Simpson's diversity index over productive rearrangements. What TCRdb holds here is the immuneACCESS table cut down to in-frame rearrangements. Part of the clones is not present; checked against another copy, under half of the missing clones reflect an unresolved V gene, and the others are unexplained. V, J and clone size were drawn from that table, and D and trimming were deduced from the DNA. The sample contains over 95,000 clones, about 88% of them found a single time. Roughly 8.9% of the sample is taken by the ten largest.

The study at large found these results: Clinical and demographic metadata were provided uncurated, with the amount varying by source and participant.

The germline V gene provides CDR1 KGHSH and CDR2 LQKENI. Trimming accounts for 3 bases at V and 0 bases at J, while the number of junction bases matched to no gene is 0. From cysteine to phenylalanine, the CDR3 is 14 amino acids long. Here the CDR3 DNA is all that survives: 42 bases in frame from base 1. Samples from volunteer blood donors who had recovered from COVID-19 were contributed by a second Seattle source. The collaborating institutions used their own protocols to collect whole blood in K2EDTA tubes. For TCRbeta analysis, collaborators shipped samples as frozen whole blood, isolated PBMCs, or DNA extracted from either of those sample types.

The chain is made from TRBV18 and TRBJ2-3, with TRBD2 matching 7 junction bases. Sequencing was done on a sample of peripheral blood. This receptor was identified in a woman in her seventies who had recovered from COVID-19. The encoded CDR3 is CASSPRESTDTQYF. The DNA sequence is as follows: TGTGCCAGCTCACCGCGGGAGAGCACAGATACGCAGTATTTT.